This T cell receptor beta chain was profiled in a study of blood T cell repertoires in COVID-19. Across the whole study: Spain, Italy and the United States supplied samples that represented acute and convalescent COVID-19. Sources were T cells, B-cell-depleted T cells, or PBMCs; the material itself was cDNA or gDNA.

Seattle's cohort entered during active infection and was followed longitudinally. Generated by immunoSEQ multiplex PCR, the TCRdb table keeps only in-frame clones and is missing some. Of approximately 300,000 clones listed, 75% to 95% were seen once; the top ten hold approximately 6.8%. The CDR3 is made up of 15 amino acids. V dropped 0 bases and J dropped 3; count of bases not matched to a gene: 1. Germline CDR1 SEHNR, CDR2 FQNEAQ (reference sequence). Material: peripheral blood. This clonotype originated in a woman in her twenties or thirties with COVID-19, enrolled during active disease. The V call is TRBV7-9, the J call TRBJ2-2; 7 bases fit TRBD2. The CDR3 region has the DNA TGTGCCAGCAGCTTAGCGGGAGGGCACACCGGGGAGCTGTTTTTT. This codes for CASSLAGGHTGELFF.